These 11 T cell receptor beta chains were all obtained from the same sample, sequenced in a study of shared clonotypes between healthy human individuals. The data were produced by immunoSEQ multiplex PCR, yet TCRdb's version contains in-frame clones alone and is incomplete. Of some 1.4 million clones in the sample, roughly 96% were seen once. Sample: naive CD4+ T cells sorted from blood. Specified subset: CD45RA+ positively selected. The receptors come from a man between 25 and 39 years old in good health.

The chain is built from TRBV4-1 and TRBJ2-2; TRBD2 agrees at 8 bases. The germline gives CDR1 MGHRA, CDR2 YSYEKL. CDR3 length: 15 residues. V lost 4 bases to trimming and J lost 0 bases; unmatched junction nucleotides: 1. The CDR3 loop reads CASSRAGANTGELFF. The CDR3 coding sequence is TGCGCCAGCAGCCGAGCGGGAGCGAACACCGGGGAGCTGTTTTTT.

The J gene is TRBJ2-6, the V gene TRBV7-2; no firm D call. Trimming stripped 1 base from V and 2 bases from J, with 6 bases between. The CDR3 runs 15 residues. Germline V gene lookup returns CDR1 SGHTA and CDR2 FQGNSA. In nucleotides, the CDR3 is TGTGCCAGCAGCTTAGTGGGGACTGGGGCCAACGTCCTGACTTTC. Amino acid sequence: CASSLVGTGANVLTF.

Details on this clone: Other DNA sequences in this sample translate to the same CDR3. The chain recombines TRBV10-1 with TRBJ2-6; unclear D gene. The CDR3 consists of 14 residues. V was trimmed by 4 bases and J by 1 base, leaving 5 bases between them. The V gene's germline CDR1 is WNHNN and CDR2 SYGVQD (reference sequence). CDR3 region: CASSAGSGANVLTF. CDR3 DNA sequence: TGCGCCAGCAGTGCCGGTTCTGGGGCCAACGTCCTGACTTTC.

The J gene is TRBJ2-2, the V gene TRBV18; unclear D gene. The V gene lost 2 bases and the J gene lost 0 bases, with 7 bases spanning the gap. This CDR3 has 15 amino acids. The V gene's germline CDR1 is KGHSH and CDR2 LQKENI. The chain's CDR3 is CASSPLWSNTGELFF. The DNA of the CDR3 is TGTGCCAGCTCACCATTGTGGTCGAACACCGGGGAGCTGTTTTTT.

This clone was picked up one time. The chain couples TRBV5-6 to TRBJ2-7; 10 bases line up with TRBD1. The V gene end was trimmed by 4 bases and the J gene end by 0 bases; junction bases not matched to a gene: 10. Germline V lookup: CDR1 SGHDT, CDR2 YYEEEE. This CDR3 contains 17 residues. For the CDR3, the DNA is TGTGCCAGCAGCCCGGGACAGGGGATAACCAACTCCTACGAGCAGTACTTC. It is translated as CASSPGQGITNSYEQYF.

About this clone itself: This sample also contains other DNA sequences that code for the same CDR3. The rearrangement links TRBV6-5 to TRBJ1-5, with D perhaps matching TRBD1 (6 bases). This CDR3 is 14 amino acids long. Germline V gene data show CDR1 as MNHEY and CDR2 as SVGAGI. V lost 2 bases to trimming and J lost 1 base, with 6 bases between them. The CDR3 reads CASSYRGSNQPQHF. The CDR3 DNA sequence: TGTGCCAGCAGTTACAGGGGGAGCAATCAGCCCCAGCATTTT.

The CDR3 sequence: CAIMGTGITGELFF. In DNA, the CDR3 is TGTGCCATCATGGGGACAGGTATCACCGGGGAGCTGTTTTTT. The J gene is TRBJ2-2, the V gene TRBV10-3; 8 positions agree with TRBD1. After removal of 7 bases from V and 4 bases from J, the junction contained 5 bases not matched to a gene. CDR3 length: 14 amino acids. From germline, CDR1 is ENHRY and CDR2 SYGVKD.

This sequence joins TRBV9 and TRBJ1-1; D is ambiguous. The CDR3 totals 13 residues. In germline, CDR1 is SGDLS, CDR2 YYNGEE. Trimming took off 2 bases at V and 4 bases at J, with 9 bases between the two ends. The CDR3 sequence: CASSVRFSTEAFF. The CDR3 DNA sequence: TGTGCCAGCAGCGTTCGCTTCTCCACTGAAGCTTTCTTT.

The rearrangement joins TRBV28 to TRBJ1-5, with TRBD1 as a possible D gene (6 bases). Trimming took 4 bases from V and 7 from J, leaving 11 bases between them. Germline V CDR1 and CDR2: MDHEN, SYDVKM. The CDR3 is 13 residues long. The CDR3 is CASSSGVLQPQHF. The CDR3 nucleotides are TGTGCCAGCAGTTCAGGGGTTTTGCAGCCCCAGCATTTT.

V gene TRBV28 combines with J gene TRBJ2-7; 10 nucleotides match TRBD2. CDR3 length: 14 amino acids. J was trimmed by 6 bases and V by 6 bases; bases with no gene match: 8. Germline CDR1 is MDHEN and CDR2 is SYDVKM. The CDR3 loop is CASREASGRGEQYF. CDR3 DNA: TGTGCCAGCAGGGAGGCTAGCGGGAGAGGCGAGCAGTACTTC.

This chain links TRBV7-9 with TRBJ1-1; the D is unclear. The length of the CDR3 is 12 residues. The V end lost 6 bases, the J end lost 7 bases, and 12 bases lay between the germline ends. Germline V gene sequence: CDR1 SEHNR, CDR2 FQNEAQ (reference sequence). CDR3 sequence (DNA): TGTGCCAGCAGTACAGCATGGGGTGAAGCTTTCTTT. This codes for CASSTAWGEAFF.